This is a list of T cell receptor beta chains from one sample in a study of identical twins. TCRdb analysed the 5' RACE reads with MiXCR anew, one entry per CDR3 protein. The sample has a few hundred thousand distinct CDR3 sequences, approximately 5.9% seen once. The sample also formed part of further work on T cells expressing NK-cell markers.

Sequences were obtained from CD8+ T cells sorted from blood. These receptor sequences come from a woman between 18 and 29 years old in good health. Each CDR3 is given with its conserved first and last residue. A D gene is named only where the DNA matches it firmly. Some rows have no size entry. The others give once, few or many, or a class for an expanded clone.

TRBV6-5	16	-	TRBJ1-2	-	CASSYSWTGASYGYTF	TGTGCCAGCAGTTACTCCTGGACGGGGGCTAGCTATGGCTACACCTTC
TRBV12-3/TRBV12-4	13	-	TRBJ2-7	many	CASIPARSYEQYF	TGTGCCAGCATCCCGGCCCGTTCCTACGAGCAGTACTTC
TRBV7-2	17	TRBD1	TRBJ2-7	many	CASSLLGLVDRDYEQYF	TGTGCCAGCAGCTTATTGGGTCTCGTGGACAGGGACTACGAGCAGTACTTC
TRBV7-2	17	TRBD2	TRBJ2-2	few	CASSYLKWGREAGELFF	TGTGCCAGCAGCTACCTTAAGTGGGGGCGGGAGGCCGGGGAGCTGTTTTTT
TRBV7-9	11	-	TRBJ2-7	many	CASSSSGEQYF	TGTGCCAGCAGCTCGAGTGGGGAGCAGTACTTC
TRBV28	16	TRBD2	TRBJ2-7	many	CASSGLAGGSSYEQYF	TGTGCCAGCAGCGGGCTAGCGGGGGGGAGCTCCTACGAGCAGTACTTC
TRBV10-3	12	-	TRBJ2-1	many	CAILVPSNEQFF	TGTGCCATCTTAGTCCCGAGTAATGAGCAGTTCTTC
TRBV11-2	17	TRBD1	TRBJ2-5	-	CASSPSTGAVERETQYF	TGTGCCAGCAGCCCTTCCACAGGGGCAGTGGAAAGGGAGACCCAGTACTTC
TRBV27	16	TRBD1	TRBJ2-3	many	CASSPFWTGSTDTQYF	TGTGCCAGCAGTCCATTCTGGACAGGGAGCACAGATACGCAGTATTTT
TRBV29-1	16	-	TRBJ2-7	few	CSVLPAAGRIAYEQYF	TGCAGCGTACTGCCAGCCGCAGGACGGATCGCCTACGAGCAGTACTTC
TRBV7-8	15	-	TRBJ2-3	few	CASSLEGLTPDTQYF	TGTGCCAGCAGCTTAGAGGGCCTGACCCCAGATACGCAGTATTTT
TRBV29-1	14	-	TRBJ1-1	many	CSVGIQLLNTEAFF	TGCAGCGTTGGCATACAGCTCTTGAACACTGAAGCTTTCTTT
TRBV29-1	13	TRBD1	TRBJ2-1	-	CSVGPGQGNEQFF	TGCAGCGTTGGCCCGGGACAGGGGAATGAGCAGTTCTTC
TRBV10-2	15	-	TRBJ2-1	many	CASSDPTKHYNEQFF	TGCGCCAGCAGTGACCCAACTAAGCATTACAATGAGCAGTTCTTC
TRBV19	12	-	TRBJ2-1	-	CASSIGVNEQFF	TGTGCCAGTAGTATAGGGGTGAATGAGCAGTTCTTC
TRBV3-1	17	TRBD2	TRBJ2-3	many	CASSQGLTSGLTDTQYF	TGTGCCAGCAGCCAAGGCTTGACTAGCGGCCTCACAGATACGCAGTATTTT
TRBV27	13	-	TRBJ1-1	few	CASSFAQGPEAFF	TGTGCCAGCAGTTTCGCCCAGGGGCCGGAAGCTTTCTTT
TRBV9	16	-	TRBJ2-3	few	CASSVVGRSEEDTQYF	TGTGCCAGCAGCGTAGTTGGACGTTCCGAGGAAGATACGCAGTATTTT
TRBV2	15	TRBD2	TRBJ2-3	many	CASSIGTSGTDTQYF	TGTGCCAGCAGTATCGGGACTAGCGGCACAGATACGCAGTATTTT
TRBV10-3	15	TRBD1	TRBJ1-2	few	CAISESGQPRHGYTF	TGTGCCATCAGTGAGTCGGGACAGCCTCGTCATGGCTACACCTTC
TRBV27	12	-	TRBJ1-1	-	CASTDSTRRAFF	TGTGCCAGCACTGATTCTACCCGACGGGCTTTCTTT
TRBV12-3/TRBV12-4	12	-	TRBJ2-1	-	CASTLGSNEQFF	TGTGCCAGCACCCTGGGGAGCAATGAGCAGTTCTTC
TRBV12-3/TRBV12-4	15	TRBD1	TRBJ1-3	-	CASSLTQGGGNTIYF	TGTGCCAGCAGTTTAACGCAGGGGGGGGGAAACACCATATATTTT
TRBV7-2	16	-	TRBJ1-5	-	CASSLGAGNSNQPQHF	TGTGCCAGCAGCTTAGGGGCAGGGAATAGCAATCAGCCCCAGCATTTT
TRBV15	12	-	TRBJ2-3	once	CATSNEADTQYF	TGTGCCACCAGCAATGAGGCAGATACGCAGTATTTT
TRBV7-9	11	-	TRBJ1-1	few	CASSLGIWAFF	TGTGCCAGCAGCCTCGGGATATGGGCTTTCTTT
TRBV6-1	13	-	TRBJ2-5	few	CASSGASRETQYF	TGTGCCAGCAGCGGGGCCTCTCGGGAGACCCAGTACTTC
TRBV5-1	17	TRBD2	TRBJ2-7	-	CASSSPTSGAKGYEQYF	TGCGCCAGCAGCTCGCCGACTAGCGGGGCGAAGGGCTACGAGCAGTACTTC
TRBV19	13	-	TRBJ2-7	few	CATQAGSASEQYF	TGTGCCACCCAGGCGGGGTCCGCTAGCGAGCAGTACTTC
TRBV6-5	13	-	TRBJ1-2	many	CASSYRDHYGYTF	TGTGCCAGCAGTTACAGGGACCACTATGGCTACACCTTC
TRBV12-3/TRBV12-4	17	-	TRBJ2-2	many	CASTLLGAAANTGELFF	TGTGCCAGCACCCTCCTGGGAGCCGCCGCGAACACCGGGGAGCTGTTTTTT
TRBV9	15	-	TRBJ1-1	-	CASSPEGRANTEAFF	TGTGCCAGCAGCCCCGAAGGTCGCGCGAACACTGAAGCTTTCTTT
TRBV25-1	16	TRBD1	TRBJ2-2	few	CASSGGDRANTGELFF	TGTGCCAGCAGTGGGGGGGACAGGGCGAACACCGGGGAGCTGTTTTTT
TRBV7-6	14	-	TRBJ2-7	many	CASSPRGGPYEQYF	TGTGCCAGCAGCCCCCGAGGGGGGCCCTACGAGCAGTACTTC
TRBV7-9	13	-	TRBJ2-1	many	CASTLVQFDEQFF	TGTGCCAGCACCTTAGTGCAGTTCGATGAGCAGTTCTTC
TRBV9	15	TRBD2	TRBJ2-1	many	CASTTGLAGVYEQFF	TGTGCCAGCACGACCGGACTAGCGGGAGTCTATGAGCAGTTCTTC
TRBV2	12	-	TRBJ2-3	few	CASIARVDTQYF	TGTGCCAGCATTGCGAGGGTTGATACGCAGTATTTT
TRBV4-1	17	-	TRBJ1-6	-	CASSQVAISSYNSPLHF	TGCGCCAGCAGCCAAGTAGCGATAAGCTCCTATAATTCACCCCTCCACTTT
TRBV7-9	17	-	TRBJ2-7	-	CASSTEIRLSATGEQYF	TGTGCCAGCAGCACGGAAATCCGGCTTAGCGCCACGGGGGAGCAGTACTTC
TRBV12-3/TRBV12-4	16	-	TRBJ1-1	many	CASSSFLRGGYTEAFF	TGTGCCAGCAGTTCTTTTCTCCGGGGGGGTTACACTGAAGCTTTCTTT
TRBV15	15	TRBD2	TRBJ2-7	few	CATSGPGGHSYEQYF	TGTGCCACCAGCGGGCCGGGGGGGCACTCCTACGAGCAGTACTTC
TRBV3-1	13	-	TRBJ2-2	many	CASSQLAAGELFF	TGTGCCAGCAGCCAACTCGCGGCCGGGGAGCTGTTTTTT
TRBV6-2/TRBV6-3	14	TRBD1	TRBJ2-1	-	CASSWTGSINEQFF	TGTGCCAGCAGCTGGACAGGTTCCATCAATGAGCAGTTCTTC
TRBV7-9	15	-	TRBJ2-1	-	CASSFSDASYNEQFF	TGTGCCAGCAGCTTTTCGGATGCCTCCTACAATGAGCAGTTCTTC
TRBV7-9	14	-	TRBJ1-2	many	CASSFGTGFDGYTF	TGTGCCAGCAGCTTCGGGACGGGGTTCGATGGCTACACCTTC
TRBV9	15	-	TRBJ2-3	-	CASSVRGASTDTQYF	TGTGCCAGCAGCGTACGAGGGGCTAGCACAGATACGCAGTATTTT
TRBV5-6	13	-	TRBJ2-7	-	CASNLDPSYEQYF	TGTGCCAGCAACCTTGACCCCTCCTACGAGCAGTACTTC
TRBV20-1	16	-	TRBJ2-1	few	CSARGGRLAQYNEQFF	TGCAGTGCTAGAGGGGGGCGGCTAGCTCAGTACAATGAGCAGTTCTTC
TRBV7-2	15	TRBD2	TRBJ2-1	few	CASSLISGIYNEQFF	TGTGCCAGCAGCTTAATTAGCGGGATATACAATGAGCAGTTCTTC
TRBV4-1	14	TRBD1	TRBJ1-6	-	CASSLDRDYSPLHF	TGCGCCAGCAGCCTGGACAGGGATTATTCACCCCTCCACTTT
TRBV27	13	TRBD2	TRBJ2-7	many	CASSSGLVNEQYF	TGTGCCAGCAGCTCCGGACTAGTAAACGAGCAGTACTTC
TRBV6-1	15	TRBD1	TRBJ2-7	many	CASSTWDRVLYEQYF	TGTGCCAGCAGTACCTGGGACAGGGTTCTGTACGAGCAGTACTTC